Following are 9 T cell receptor beta chains from one sample sequenced in a study of T cells in Graves' hyperthyroidism and ophthalmopathy. It was RNA transcripts that yielded the amplified TCR beta CDR3 regions. In the first-round RT-PCR of the TCR CDR3, the HTBI primer set was used. TCRdb itself ran the multiplex PCR reads through MiXCR, one entry per CDR3 protein. This sample has about 330,000 distinct CDR3 sequences; 12% to 15% occur once, and the top ten carry 34%. Material for sequencing was blood. These receptors all stem from a woman aged 40 to 55 with Graves' ophthalmopathy.

This clonotype showed up many times. V is TRBV20-1 and J is TRBJ1-2; D gene ambiguous. In germline, CDR1 is DFQATT, CDR2 SNEGSKA (reference sequence). Trimming removed 6 bases from V and 1 base from J, with 9 bases in between. This CDR3 has 12 amino acids. The CDR3 sequence is CSASRNNYGYTF. In DNA, the CDR3 is TGCAGTGCCTCGAGGAATAACTATGGCTACACCTTC.

In this sample, this clonotype turned up many times. This chain uses TRBV20-1 with TRBJ2-1; no firm D call. The length of the CDR3 is 10 residues. Trimming left V 5 bases short and J 6 bases short, with 5 bases between. Germline V lookup: CDR1 DFQATT, CDR2 SNEGSKA (reference sequence). This chain's CDR3 is CSAYLNEQFF. For the CDR3, the DNA is TGCAGTGCTTACCTCAATGAGCAGTTCTTC.

This clonotype has ten or more counts. This chain uses TRBV27 with TRBJ2-3, with D hard to call. Germline loops: CDR1 MNHEY, CDR2 SMNVEV (reference sequence). Trimming took 5 bases from V and 1 from J, leaving 7 bases between them. This CDR3 has 13 amino acids. CDR3 loop: CASSALGTDTQYF. The CDR3 nucleotides read TGTGCCAGCAGTGCCCTTGGCACAGATACGCAGTATTTT.

In its sample, this clonotype was seen once. A read error may explain this, as a much larger clone is one base away. J is TRBJ2-2 and V is TRBV6-2 or TRBV6-3; D is perhaps TRBD1 or TRBD2 (5 bases each). From germline, CDR1 is MNHEY and CDR2 SVGEGT. V gave up 2 bases and J gave up 3 bases, with 16 bases separating them. This CDR3 is 17 amino acids long. Here the CDR3 DNA reads TGTGCCAGCAGTTACGCGTGGGACCGAGAAGACACCGGGGAGCTGTTTTTT. This translates into CASSYAWDREDTGELFF.

The V and J genes are TRBV5-6 and TRBJ2-1; D call uncertain. The CDR3 extends over 12 amino acids. Germline CDR1 SGHDT, CDR2 YYEEEE. V lost 2 bases and J 10 bases, leaving 10 bases between the germline ends. This CDR3 is CASSLPLQEQFF. CDR3 bases: TGTGCCAGCAGCTTACCTCTCCAGGAGCAGTTCTTC.

The table lists this clonotype with many counts. The rearrangement joins TRBV5-1 to TRBJ2-1, with D possibly being TRBD1 (5 bases). Trimming pared 0 bases from V and 6 bases from J, leaving 10 bases between. The CDR3 runs to 14 residues. CDR1 SGHRS and CDR2 YFSETQ come from the germline V gene. The CDR3 sequence: CASSLAFQGNEQFF. The CDR3 DNA sequence: TGCGCCAGCAGCTTGGCGTTCCAGGGCAATGAGCAGTTCTTC.

The chain links TRBV5-6 to TRBJ2-2, with unresolved D. Germline assignment: CDR1 SGHDT and CDR2 YYEEEE. Trimming cost V 4 bases and J 7 bases, with 8 bases left between them. CDR3 length: 12 amino acids. The CDR3 sequence: CASSPPIGELFF. CDR3 sequence (DNA): TGTGCCAGCAGCCCACCTATCGGGGAGCTGTTTTTT.

This clonotype has ten or more counts. The rearrangement joins TRBV28 to TRBJ2-7; 13 bases fit TRBD2. Germline CDR1 is MDHEN and CDR2 is SYDVKM. The length of the CDR3 is 16 residues. Trimming at V came to 2 bases and at J to 2 bases, leaving 3 bases not matched to a gene. The CDR3, as DNA: TGTGCCAGCAGTTTACTGGGACTAGCGGGAACCTACGAGCAGTACTTC. Protein product: CASSLLGLAGTYEQYF.

This clonotype showed up many times. V gene TRBV11-3 combines with J gene TRBJ1-5; D not resolved. Looked up from germline, CDR1 is SGHNT and CDR2 is YENEEA. Trimming stripped 5 bases from V and 0 bases from J, with 17 bases between. The CDR3 covers 17 residues. Here the CDR3 DNA reads TGTGCCAGCAGCCCTTCCCCCGTGCGGCCTAGCAATCAGCCCCAGCATTTT. Translated: CASSPSPVRPSNQPQHF.